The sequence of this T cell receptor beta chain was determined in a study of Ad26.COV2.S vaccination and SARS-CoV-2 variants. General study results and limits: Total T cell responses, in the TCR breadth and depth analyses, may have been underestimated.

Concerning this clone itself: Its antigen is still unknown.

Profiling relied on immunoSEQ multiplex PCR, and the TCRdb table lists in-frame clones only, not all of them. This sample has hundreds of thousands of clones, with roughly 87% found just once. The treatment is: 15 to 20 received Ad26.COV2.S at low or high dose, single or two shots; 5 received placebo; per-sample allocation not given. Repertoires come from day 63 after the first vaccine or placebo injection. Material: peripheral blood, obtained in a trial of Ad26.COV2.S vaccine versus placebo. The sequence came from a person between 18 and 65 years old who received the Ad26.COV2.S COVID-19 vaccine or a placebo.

The CDR3 is CASGGEGNQPQHF. The CDR3 DNA sequence: TGTGCCAGCGGGGGAGAAGGCAATCAGCCCCAGCATTTT. This chain links TRBV6-5 with TRBJ1-5; maybe TRBD1 (5 bases). Trimming took 8 bases from V and 2 from J, leaving 10 bases between them. Germline-derived CDR1 and CDR2 are MNHEY and SVGAGI. The CDR3 spans 13 residues.